Detailed here is one TCR beta chain. Its specificity is not known. The germline gene is not matched at one end of the junction; a read error may be the cause. TCRdb keeps only in-frame clones here, not all; method: immunoSEQ multiplex PCR. This repertoire shows over 65,000 clones, roughly 94% found once; its top ten account for roughly 7%. Germline CDR1 is SSHAT and CDR2 is FNYEAQ (reference sequence). The CDR3 sequence is 14 residues long. The data originate from a study of T cell responses to AZD1222 COVID-19 vaccine. Study outcomes and limitations: Spike-specific TCR breadth and depth rose after two AZD1222 doses. Unmutated variant regions reportedly attract nearly half of all spike-specific TCRs. Dominant at 160-218 and 743-854, vaccine-associated CD4 TCRs also spanned spike. Donors were largely white British and mainly female; clonal diversity was possibly underestimated.

The origin of this receptor is an adult in good health. The rearrangement links TRBV7-7 to TRBJ2-3, with D unclear. Sequencing used peripheral blood, obtained on day 0 of MenACWY control vaccination. The DNA of the CDR3 is TGTGCTAGCAGCTTTGGGCTTGGCACAGATACGCAGTATTTT. This encodes CASSFGLGTDTQYF.